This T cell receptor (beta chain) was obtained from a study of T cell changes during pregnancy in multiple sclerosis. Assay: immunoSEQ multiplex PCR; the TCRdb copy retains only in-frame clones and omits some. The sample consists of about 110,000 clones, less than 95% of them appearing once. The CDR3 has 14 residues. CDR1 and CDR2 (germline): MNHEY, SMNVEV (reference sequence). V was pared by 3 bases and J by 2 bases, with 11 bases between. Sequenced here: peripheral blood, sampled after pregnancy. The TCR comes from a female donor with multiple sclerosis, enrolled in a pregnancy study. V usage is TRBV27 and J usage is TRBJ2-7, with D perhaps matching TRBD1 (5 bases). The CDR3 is CASSFGDRAYEQYF. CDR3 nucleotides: TGTGCCAGCAGTTTTGGCGACAGAGCCTACGAGCAGTACTTC.